These 28 T cell receptor beta chains came from one sample sequenced in a study of siplizumab effects on memory and regulatory T cells. TCRdb's table, derived via immunoSEQ multiplex PCR, lists solely in-frame clones and lacks some. The sample shows approximately 7,000 clones, under 80% of them seen only once. Specimen: effector memory CD8+ T cells sorted from blood. This sample's subset: unstimulated CD8+ effector memory T cells. All receptors come from a human donor in good health.

V usage is TRBV2 and J usage is TRBJ2-3, with 8 bases matching TRBD2. The J segment lost 4 bases and the V segment lost 7 bases, leaving 7 bases of the junction unmatched. Germline assignment: CDR1 SNHLY and CDR2 FYNNEI. CDR3 length equals 14 residues. The CDR3 loop reads CASKPGGGPDTQYF. For the CDR3, the DNA is TGTGCCAGCAAGCCGGGAGGGGGACCAGATACGCAGTATTTT.

This chain connects TRBV29-1 to TRBJ2-1; D perhaps matches TRBD1 (6 bases). The CDR3 has 17 residues. Trimming took 0 bases from V and 4 from J, leaving 19 bases between them. Germline V gene lookup returns CDR1 SQVTM and CDR2 ANQGSEA. The CDR3 bases are TGCAGCGTTGAAGATAAAGAATCTGGACAGATATACAATGAGCAGTTCTTC. Its protein is CSVEDKESGQIYNEQFF.

The chain combines TRBV29-1 with TRBJ2-3; D is perhaps TRBD2 (6 bases). V was trimmed by 3 bases and J by 4 bases, leaving 11 bases between them. The V gene's germline CDR1 is SQVTM and CDR2 ANQGSEA. There are 13 residues in the CDR3. The CDR3 coding sequence is TGCAGCGTTGATGGGAGGATCCCAGATACGCAGTATTTT. This sequence encodes CSVDGRIPDTQYF.

This chain links TRBV27 with TRBJ2-5; 9 bases are a match to TRBD1. The CDR3 is made up of 13 amino acids. CDR1 is MNHEY and CDR2 is SMNVEV in the germline V gene (reference sequence). The V segment lost 6 bases and the J segment 5 bases; nucleotides outside the gene matches: 4. The CDR3 sequence is CASRGTGWETQYF. In nucleotides, the CDR3 is TGTGCCAGCAGGGGGACAGGGTGGGAGACCCAGTACTTC.

This clone was counted a few times. V and J are TRBV6-5 and TRBJ2-1; TRBD2 is a possible D gene (5 bases). With 0 bases removed from V and 8 bases from J, the gap between germline ends came to 11 bases. Germline CDR1 reads MNHEY; CDR2 reads SVGAGI. The CDR3 spans 14 residues. The CDR3 loop reads CASSYSSRGDEQFF. The CDR3 region has the DNA TGTGCCAGCAGTTACTCAAGCCGGGGAGATGAGCAGTTCTTC.

This CDR3 is CASSYSNPGSGELFF. The CDR3, as DNA: TGTGCCAGCAGTTACTCGAACCCGGGTTCCGGGGAGCTGTTTTTT. The chain uses TRBV6-6 and TRBJ2-2, with no clear D. Germline lookup yields CDR1 MNHNY and CDR2 SVGAGI (reference sequence). The CDR3 length is 15 residues. V lost 0 bases, J lost 6 bases, and 11 bases lay in between.

This clone has a handful of counts. The chain carries TRBV27 and TRBJ1-5, with 8 nucleotides matching TRBD1. Trimming removed 1 base from V and 5 bases from J; junction bases left unmatched: 4. This CDR3 spans 15 amino acids. From germline, CDR1 is MNHEY and CDR2 SMNVEV (reference sequence). CDR3 nucleotides: TGTGCCAGCAGTTTATATTCAGGGGGCTATCAGCCCCAGCATTTT. As protein: CASSLYSGGYQPQHF.

The chain is built from TRBV6-5 and TRBJ2-5; D may match TRBD1 or TRBD2 (5 bases each). The CDR3 has 14 amino acids. Germline CDR1 MNHEY, CDR2 SVGAGI. Trimming took 4 bases from V and 4 from J, leaving 13 bases between them. The CDR3 region is CASSSTGGLETQYF. The CDR3 nucleotides read TGTGCCAGCAGTTCCACTGGGGGTCTAGAGACCCAGTACTTC.

This sequence joins TRBV15 and TRBJ2-4; D perhaps matches TRBD1 (6 bases). Germline CDR1 and CDR2: LNHNV and YYDKDF (reference sequence). With 8 bases removed from V and 0 bases from J, the gap between germline ends came to 11 bases. The CDR3 consists of 14 residues. The CDR3, as DNA: TGTGCCACCGGGGGCAGTCTAGCCAAAAACATTCAGTACTTC. It encodes CATGGSLAKNIQYF.

The genes are TRBV7-3 and TRBJ2-3; 7 bases match TRBD1. The CDR3 sequence is 16 residues long. Trimming cost V 4 bases and J 0 bases; bases outside gene matches: 7. CDR1 and CDR2 (germline): SGHTA, FQGTGA. The CDR3 region is CASSSEGQDSTDTQYF. For the CDR3, the DNA is TGTGCCAGCAGCTCGGAAGGACAGGACAGCACAGATACGCAGTATTTT.

The chain recombines TRBV9 with TRBJ2-5, with 7 bases matching TRBD1. Germline CDR1 reads SGDLS; CDR2 reads YYNGEE. V shed 0 bases and J 5 bases; nucleotides not matched to a gene: 13. The CDR3 totals 17 residues. The CDR3 loop reads CASSVGATGYPRETQYF. The CDR3 nucleotides read TGTGCCAGCAGCGTAGGAGCGACAGGGTACCCACGGGAGACCCAGTACTTC.

This chain uses TRBV2 with TRBJ2-5, with D unclear. V was trimmed by 4 bases and J by 2 bases, leaving 11 bases between them. CDR1 and CDR2 from the germline V gene are SNHLY and FYNNEI. This CDR3 is 14 amino acids long. The DNA of the CDR3 is TGTGCCAGCAGTGCGAATCAGAATCAAGAGACCCAGTACTTC. Its protein is CASSANQNQETQYF.

The chain joins TRBV10-3 to TRBJ1-1; a possible D gene is TRBD1 (6 bases). The germline V and J ends were trimmed by 8 bases and 2 bases, with 9 bases remaining between them. This CDR3 spans 12 amino acids. CDR1 is ENHRY and CDR2 is SYGVKD in the germline V gene. The CDR3 region has the DNA TGTGCCATCCGGACAGTTAACACTGAAGCTTTCTTT. It encodes CAIRTVNTEAFF.

Only one count was recorded for this clone. The CDR3 is CASSQQGPYNEQFF. In nucleotides, the CDR3 is TGCGCCAGCAGCCAACAGGGGCCTTACAATGAGCAGTTCTTC. This chain uses TRBV5-1 with TRBJ2-1; 7 bases map to TRBD1. Unmatched junction bases numbered 5, after V lost 4 bases and J lost 4 bases. Germline CDR1 reads SGHRS; CDR2 reads YFSETQ. The CDR3 sequence is 14 residues long.

The chain joins TRBV19 to TRBJ2-5; 11 bases agree with TRBD2. Germline trimming cut 3 bases from V and 5 bases from J; bases unmatched to any gene: 5. Germline CDR1 is LNHDA and CDR2 is SQIVND (reference sequence). The CDR3 length is 15 residues. CDR3 DNA: TGTGCCAGTAGTATTCCGGCTAGCGGGAGGGAGACCCAGTACTTC. Amino acid sequence: CASSIPASGRETQYF.

V is TRBV2 and J is TRBJ2-7; perhaps TRBD1 as D (6 bases). The CDR3 has 13 amino acids. V was cut by 10 bases and J by 0 bases, with 13 bases left in between. Germline CDR1 and CDR2: SNHLY and FYNNEI. DNA of the CDR3: TGTGCCATGAACAACAGGGCCTCCTACGAGCAGTACTTC. Encoded protein: CAMNNRASYEQYF.

The gene calls are TRBV7-2 and TRBJ2-3, with 12 bases lining up with TRBD2. CDR1 is SGHTA and CDR2 is FQGNSA in the germline V gene. The CDR3 loop spans 15 amino acids. V was clipped by 3 bases and J by 6 bases; unmatched bases: 4. The CDR3 protein is CASSLTSGRFDTQYF. As DNA, the CDR3 is TGTGCCAGCAGCTTGACTAGCGGGAGATTTGATACGCAGTATTTT. Drawing the rest from reference TRBV7-2 and TRBJ2-3, the complete variable domain is GAGVSQSPSNKVTEKGKDVELRCDPISGHTALYWYRQSLGQGLEFLIYFQGNSAPDKSGLPSDRFSAERTGGSVSTLTIQRTQQEDSAVYLCASSLTSGRFDTQYFGPGTRLTVL.

The chain employs TRBV7-9 and TRBJ1-4; possibly TRBD1 for D (5 bases). Looked up from germline, CDR1 is SEHNR and CDR2 is FQNEAQ (reference sequence). There are 14 residues in the CDR3. V was shortened by 5 bases and J by 4 bases, with 11 bases between the two germline ends. The CDR3 coding sequence is TGTGCCAGCAGCCCGACAGTGGGTAATGAAAAACTGTTTTTT. This encodes CASSPTVGNEKLFF.

A note on this clone: A read error may explain this, as a much larger clone is one base away. The V and J genes are TRBV4-2 and TRBJ1-1, with 10 nucleotides matching TRBD1. Germline CDR1 is LGHNA and CDR2 is YNFKEQ. The CDR3 runs to 15 residues. CDR3 amino acids: CANSQEGQGTSEAFF. The DNA for the CDR3 is TGTGCCAACAGCCAAGAGGGACAGGGGACAAGTGAAGCTTTCTTT.

This chain uses TRBV5-1 with TRBJ2-3; no definite D call. The CDR3 is made up of 12 amino acids. Germline CDR1 is SGHRS and CDR2 is YFSETQ. V lost 4 bases to trimming and J lost 2 bases, with 5 bases between them. The CDR3 is CASSPTTDTQYF. DNA of the CDR3: TGCGCCAGCAGCCCAACCACAGATACGCAGTATTTT.

The chain carries TRBV5-6 and TRBJ1-2, with D uncertain. The germline gives CDR1 SGHDT, CDR2 YYEEEE. V lost 2 bases to trimming and J lost 7 bases, with 6 bases between them. The CDR3 sequence is 11 residues long. The DNA for the CDR3 is TGTGCCAGCAGCTTCGGTGGTGGCTACACCTTC. As protein: CASSFGGGYTF.

This clone was found a few times. The chain combines TRBV9 with TRBJ2-1; 9 bases fit TRBD1. The V gene end was trimmed by 0 bases and the J gene end by 10 bases; junction bases not matched to a gene: 5. Germline V gene sequence: CDR1 SGDLS, CDR2 YYNGEE. The CDR3 extends over 14 amino acids. Here the CDR3 DNA reads TGTGCCAGCAGCGTAGAACAGGGGGCGGGCGAGCAGTTCTTC. Its translation: CASSVEQGAGEQFF.

There are a few counts of this clone. The chain joins TRBV5-5 to TRBJ1-1, with no clear D. The CDR3 sequence is 11 residues long. Germline-derived CDR1 and CDR2 are SGHKS and YYEKEE (reference sequence). Trimming cost V 8 bases and J 3 bases, with 8 bases left between them. The CDR3 DNA is TGTGCCAGTCACGGCGACACTGAAGCTTTCTTT. Its protein is CASHGDTEAFF.

V and J are TRBV9 and TRBJ2-1; TRBD2 matches 10 bases. This CDR3 comprises 17 residues. Per the germline V gene, CDR1 is SGDLS and CDR2 is YYNGEE. J lost 7 bases, V lost 0 bases, and 10 bases had no gene match. The DNA for the CDR3 is TGTGCCAGCAGCGTAGGTCTAGCGGGAGATATTTTGAATGAGCAGTTCTTC. Its protein product is CASSVGLAGDILNEQFF.

This clone has just a few counts. This rearrangement joins TRBV5-1 to TRBJ2-7, with D hard to call. The CDR3 contains 14 residues. CDR1 is SGHRS, CDR2 YFSETQ, per germline. Trimming shortened V by 0 bases and J by 2 bases, and 9 bases separated the two germline ends. The CDR3 is CASSLVAQTYEQYF. CDR3 DNA: TGCGCCAGCAGCTTGGTCGCACAAACCTACGAGCAGTACTTC.

This chain joins TRBV13 and TRBJ2-3, with D perhaps TRBD1 (5 bases). The germline V gene encodes CDR1 PRHDT and CDR2 FYEKMQ (reference sequence). The CDR3 consists of 14 residues. Trimming pared 2 bases from V and 2 bases from J, leaving 8 bases between. DNA of the CDR3: TGTGCCAGCAGCTTAAACAGGATCACAGATACGCAGTATTTT. Encoded protein: CASSLNRITDTQYF. Full variable domain (remainder filled in from reference TRBV13 and TRBJ2-3): AAGVIQSPRHLIKEKRETATLKCYPIPRHDTVYWYQQGPGQDPQFLISFYEKMQSDKGSIPDRFSAQQFSDYHSELNMSSLELGDSALYFCASSLNRITDTQYFGPGTRLTVL.

The V call is TRBV19, the J call TRBJ2-6; possibly TRBD2 for D (5 bases). Germline assignment: CDR1 LNHDA and CDR2 SQIVND (reference sequence). The V end lost 3 bases, the J end lost 4 bases, and 13 bases lay between the germline ends. CDR3 length: 16 residues. For the CDR3, the DNA is TGTGCCAGTAGTATTACCGAGGGTTCAGGGGCCAACGTCCTGACTTTC. This gives the protein CASSITEGSGANVLTF.

The chain couples TRBV5-1 to TRBJ1-2; the D is unclear. This CDR3 is built from 14 residues. Germline CDR1 is SGHRS and CDR2 is YFSETQ. V was trimmed by 0 bases and J by 6 bases, leaving 12 bases between them. CDR3 sequence: CASSLVGEEHGYTF. The CDR3 DNA follows: TGCGCCAGCAGCTTGGTGGGTGAGGAGCATGGCTACACCTTC.